The entry below describes one T cell receptor beta chain. What it binds is not known. Repertoires were generated with immunoSEQ multiplex PCR, while TCRdb's copy carries only in-frame clones and drops some. The profile shows some 190,000 clones, around nine tenths of them singletons. Trimming took off 3 bases at V and 0 bases at J, with 9 bases between the two ends. CDR1 is SNHLY and CDR2 is FYNNEI in the germline V gene. The CDR3 has 14 amino acids. This entry comes from a study of cytomegalovirus exposure and HLA in healthy donors. Study at large: The approximately 670 first-cohort repertoires shared a platform with the 110 or so validation repertoires, as reported in a later analysis.

General study results and limits: With high specificity and sensitivity, the classifier reportedly diagnosed cytomegalovirus status. First-cohort TCR clusters were later found to tend to co-occur in the 120 or so validation repertoires. The investigators catalogued 164 TCR beta chains as cytomegalovirus-associated.

This chain uses TRBV2 with TRBJ2-7, with D perhaps TRBD2 (5 bases). Sequencing was done on a sample of PBMCs. This TCR was sampled from a man aged 25-45 years in good health and CMV-seropositive. The CDR3 region has the DNA TGTGCCAGCAGTGAGGACTGGAGCTCCTACGAGCAGTACTTC. This translates into CASSEDWSSYEQYF.